One T cell receptor beta chain is described in this entry. TCRdb's table, derived via immunoSEQ multiplex PCR, lists solely in-frame clones and lacks some. The sample includes approximately 100,000 clones, 80% to 90% of them seen just once. This specimen comes from a study of blood T cell repertoires in COVID-19. On the study more broadly: From the United States, Italy and Spain came samples of acute and convalescent COVID-19.

Germline assignment: CDR1 MNHEY and CDR2 SVGAGI. The CDR3 spans 12 residues. The V gene lost 6 bases and the J gene lost 5 bases, with 10 bases spanning the gap. Sequencing used peripheral blood. The genes are TRBV6-5 and TRBJ1-2, with D hard to call. The clonotype comes from a human donor in a cohort sampled during active COVID-19. The CDR3 sequence: CASSRLLYGYTF. The CDR3 region has the DNA TGTGCCAGCAGCAGGCTATTATATGGCTACACCTTC.